Listed below are T cell receptor beta chains from one sample, sequenced in a study of T cells after yellow fever vaccination. Using its own MiXCR run on the 5' RACE reads, TCRdb lists one record per CDR3 protein. The sample consists of 27,000 or so distinct CDR3 sequences, nearly 4.5% of them appearing once. This sample comprised CD8+ T cells sorted from PBMCs, obtained 5 days after the yellow fever booster vaccination. Source of these receptors: a man aged 30-40 years who received the YFV17D yellow fever vaccine. CDR3s include the opening cysteine and the closing phenylalanine or tryptophan. The D gene is left open where the match is weak. Size is stated as once, few, many or a size class.

V,length,size,D,J,DNA,CDR3
TRBV2,11,many,NA,TRBJ2-5,TGTGCCAGCATGGGCGTAGAGACCCAGTACTTC,CASMGVETQYF
TRBV7-8,14,many,NA,TRBJ1-1,TGTGCCAGCAGCCCCAGAAGGGGTTACACTGAAGCTTTCTTT,CASSPRRGYTEAFF
TRBV28,15,few,TRBD2,TRBJ2-3,TGTGCCAGCAGTCCCGGGACTACCCGCACAGATACGCAGTATTTT,CASSPGTTRTDTQYF
TRBV7-8,14,many,NA,TRBJ2-2,TGTGCCAGCAGCTTAATTAGCTACACCGGGGAGCTGTTTTTT,CASSLISYTGELFF
TRBV29-1,10,many,NA,TRBJ2-3,TGCAGCGTTTTAGGAGATACGCAGTATTTT,CSVLGDTQYF
TRBV7-6,16,many,NA,TRBJ2-1,TGTGCCAGCAGCTTAGGAGTTCAGGTGGGGCACAATGAGCAGTTCTTC,CASSLGVQVGHNEQFF
TRBV30,11,many,NA,TRBJ1-2,TGTGCCTGGACCGAGGGGTATGGCTACACCTTC,CAWTEGYGYTF
TRBV4-2,18,many,TRBD2,TRBJ2-1,TGTGCCAGCAGCCAAGTTTTAGGTAGCGGGTTGTCCTACAATGAGCAGTTCTTC,CASSQVLGSGLSYNEQFF
TRBV9,16,many,NA,TRBJ2-5,TGTGCCAGCAGCGTAGGAGGCGCCGGGCAGCAAGAGACCCAGTACTTC,CASSVGGAGQQETQYF
TRBV28,11,many,NA,TRBJ2-7,TGTGCCAGCAGTTTCAGGGTCGAGCAGTACTTC,CASSFRVEQYF
TRBV7-8,16,many,TRBD1,TRBJ2-2,TGTGCCAGCAGCTTAGTTGGACAGGGGTACACCGGGGAGCTGTTTTTT,CASSLVGQGYTGELFF
TRBV12-3/TRBV12-4,13,many,NA,TRBJ2-5,TGTGCCAGCAGTTTTTGGGGTCAAGAGACCCAGTACTTC,CASSFWGQETQYF